The TCR beta chain under discussion was sequenced for a study of immune characterization of retroperitoneal liposarcoma. This clonotype is classed as medium-sized (0.01 to 0.1%). TCRdb called the PCR reads again in MiXCR, with one record for every CDR3 protein. The table shows about 11,000 distinct CDR3 sequences, with approximately 26% occurring only once. Trimming shortened V by 1 base and J by 10 bases, and 8 bases separated the two germline ends. The CDR3 covers 12 residues. Germline assignment: CDR1 MNHNS and CDR2 SASEGT. The chain uses TRBV6-1 and TRBJ2-1; D is unclear. The sample was tumor tissue. The source of this sequence is a male donor with retroperitoneal liposarcoma. CDR3 region: CASSEVSYEQFF. The CDR3 coding sequence is TGTGCCAGCAGTGAAGTGTCCTACGAGCAGTTCTTC.